The T cell receptor beta chain described here comes from a study of cytomegalovirus exposure and HLA in healthy donors. Across the study: Out of 350 to 400 genotyped donors, around 80% belonged to the Caucasian-associated ancestry cluster.

The CDR3 contains 15 residues. V trimming: 1 base; J trimming: 2 bases; junction bases outside the gene matches: 5. CDR1 is SGHTA and CDR2 is FQGNSA in the germline V gene. The PCR used 60 Vbeta and 13 Jbeta primers. Methods used by the authors: Unique TCR beta chains numbered roughly 84 million in a later analysis, with about 9.9 million shared. Here immunoSEQ multiplex PCR was the method, and the copy in TCRdb shows in-frame clones only, minus some. The V and J calls and clone size are taken from that table; D and trimming were inferred from the DNA. This sample carries 200,000 to 300,000 clones, about 83% of them seen once, and the ten largest clones take more than 1.5%. The study's findings and limits: A link between a missense DCLRE1C variant and TCR beta V- and J-gene trimming emerged from a later analysis. A later analysis associated 15,000 to 20,000 TCR beta sequences with HLA alleles at a 0.05 false discovery rate.

In its sample, this clone was seen once. What it binds is not known. The V and J genes are TRBV7-2 and TRBJ2-7; 7 bases line up with TRBD2. Sequencing input: PBMCs. The TCR comes from a woman between 35 and 50 years old in good health and CMV-seropositive. The CDR3 spells CASSLGSSGTYEQYF. For the CDR3, the DNA is TGTGCCAGCAGCTTAGGTTCTAGCGGCACCTACGAGCAGTACTTC.